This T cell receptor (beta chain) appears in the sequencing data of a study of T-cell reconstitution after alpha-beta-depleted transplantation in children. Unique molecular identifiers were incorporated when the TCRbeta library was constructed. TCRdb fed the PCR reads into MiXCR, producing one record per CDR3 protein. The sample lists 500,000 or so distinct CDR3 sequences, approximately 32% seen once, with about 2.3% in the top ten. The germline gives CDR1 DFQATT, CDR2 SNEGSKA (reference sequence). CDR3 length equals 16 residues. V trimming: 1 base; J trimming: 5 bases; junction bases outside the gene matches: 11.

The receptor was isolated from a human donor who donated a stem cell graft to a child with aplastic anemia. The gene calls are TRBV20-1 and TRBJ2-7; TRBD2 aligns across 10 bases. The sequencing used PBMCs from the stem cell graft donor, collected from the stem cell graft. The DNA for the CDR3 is TGCAGTGCTAGAGGAGGCCGGGGACTAGCGAGCGACGAGCAGTACTTC. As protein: CSARGGRGLASDEQYF.